This T cell receptor beta chain was observed in a study of cytomegalovirus exposure and HLA in healthy donors. For the study at large: There were 117 million unique TCR beta sequences, drawn from approximately 190 million T cells, in an earlier analysis.

The length of the CDR3 is 12 residues. Trimming took off 3 bases at V and 12 bases at J, with 15 bases between the two ends. CDR1 is SGDLS, CDR2 YYNGEE, per germline. Each of the donors was a healthy bone marrow donor. As for this clone: Its antigen is unknown.

General study points: In a later analysis, TCR beta V- and J-gene trimming was associated with a missense DCLRE1C variant.

PCR was performed using 60 Vbeta and 13 Jbeta primers. Libraries were prepared by immunoSEQ multiplex PCR; TCRdb keeps only in-frame clonotypes and omits some of them. The sample carries 150,000 or so clones, over 70% recorded once. The chain recombines TRBV9 with TRBJ1-1, with a tentative D call TRBD1 (6 bases). The source is a woman aged 45-65 years in good health and CMV-seropositive. Material: PBMCs. CDR3 bases: TGTGCCAGCAGCGCGGTACAGGGAGCGACTTTCTTT. The encoded protein is CASSAVQGATFF.